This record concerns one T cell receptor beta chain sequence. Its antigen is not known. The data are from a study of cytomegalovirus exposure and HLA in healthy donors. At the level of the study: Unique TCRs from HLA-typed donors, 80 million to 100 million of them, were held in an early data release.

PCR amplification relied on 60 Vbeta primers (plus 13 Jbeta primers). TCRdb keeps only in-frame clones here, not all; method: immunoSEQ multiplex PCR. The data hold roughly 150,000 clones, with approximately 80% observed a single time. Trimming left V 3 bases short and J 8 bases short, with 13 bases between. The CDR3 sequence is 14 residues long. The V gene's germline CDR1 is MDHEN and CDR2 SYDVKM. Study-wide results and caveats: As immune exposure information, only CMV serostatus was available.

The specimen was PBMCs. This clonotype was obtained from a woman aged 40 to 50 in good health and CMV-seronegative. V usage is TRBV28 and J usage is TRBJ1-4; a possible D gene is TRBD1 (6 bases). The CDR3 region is CASSLRQGNEKLFF. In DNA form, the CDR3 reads TGTGCCAGCAGTTTGAGGCAGGGGAACGAAAAACTGTTTTTT.